Sequencing of this T cell receptor (beta chain) was carried out in a study of T cell repertoires in aging, cancer and after chemotherapy. The template was genomic DNA from peripheral blood, not RNA. This clonotype is classed as medium-sized. What it binds is not known. Rearranged V-D-J TRB sequences were amplified with a mixed TRB-A/B primer pool. TCRdb fed the multiplex PCR reads into MiXCR, producing one record per CDR3 protein. The data show over 10,000 distinct CDR3 sequences, around 20% seen once. The CDR3 has 14 amino acids. Germline CDR1 is MNHNS and CDR2 is SASEGT. V lost 1 base, J lost 8 bases, and 14 bases lay in between. Whole-study findings and limits: In each cancer cohort, median generation probability increased across chemotherapy, suggesting thymic output rebounded. In cancer patients, declining TCR diversity with age involved lost richness and lost evenness. Untreated cancer patients had significantly lower blood TCR diversity than age-matched healthy donors.

The clonotype originates from a human donor in good health. The material sequenced was blood. The rearrangement joins TRBV6-1 to TRBJ1-1; D may be TRBD1 (5 bases). CDR3 DNA: TGTGCCAGCAGTGAAGTTGTCGGGGGAACCGAAGCTTTCTTT. Its translation: CASSEVVGGTEAFF.